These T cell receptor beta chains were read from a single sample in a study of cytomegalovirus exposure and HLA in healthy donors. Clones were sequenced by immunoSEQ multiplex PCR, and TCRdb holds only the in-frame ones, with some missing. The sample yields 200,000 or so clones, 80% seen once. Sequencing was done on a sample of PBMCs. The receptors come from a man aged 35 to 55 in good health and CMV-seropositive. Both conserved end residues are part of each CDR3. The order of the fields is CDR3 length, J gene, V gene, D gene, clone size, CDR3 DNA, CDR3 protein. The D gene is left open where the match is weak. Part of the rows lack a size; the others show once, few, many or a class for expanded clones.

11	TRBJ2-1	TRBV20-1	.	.	TGCAGTGCCAGACGCTACAATGAGCAGTTCTTC	CSARRYNEQFF
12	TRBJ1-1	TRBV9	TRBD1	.	TGTGCCAGCAGCGGCCGGGACAGGGAAGCTTTCTTT	CASSGRDREAFF
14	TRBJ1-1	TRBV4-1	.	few	TGCGCCAGCAGCCAACCTGAACGGGACACTGAAGCTTTCTTT	CASSQPERDTEAFF
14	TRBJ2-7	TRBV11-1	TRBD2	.	TGTGCCAGCAGCTTAGGGGGACTAGACTACGAGCAGTACTTC	CASSLGGLDYEQYF
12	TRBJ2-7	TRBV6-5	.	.	TGTGCCACCAGGGGCCTCTCCTACGAGCAGTACTTC	CATRGLSYEQYF
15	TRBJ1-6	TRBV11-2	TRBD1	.	TGTGCCAGCAGCGGGACGACAGGGATTAATTCACCCCTCCACTTT	CASSGTTGINSPLHF
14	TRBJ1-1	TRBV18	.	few	TGTGCCAGCTCCCTTCAGACAGGGAACACTGAAGCTTTCTTT	CASSLQTGNTEAFF
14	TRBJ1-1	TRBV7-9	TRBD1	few	TGTGCCAGCAGCCGGACAGGGGTCAACACTGAAGCTTTCTTT	CASSRTGVNTEAFF
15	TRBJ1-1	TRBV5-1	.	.	TGCGCCAGCAGCCGAGCGGACGGACCGGGCACTGAAGCTTTCTTT	CASSRADGPGTEAFF
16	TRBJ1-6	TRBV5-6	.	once	TGTGCCAGCAGCTTGTACATTGGGGCAGTCAATTCACCCCTCCACTTT	CASSLYIGAVNSPLHF
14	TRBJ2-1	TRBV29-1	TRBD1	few	TGCAGCCAATCAGGGGGGACAGGGGATAATGAGCAGTTCTTC	CSQSGGTGDNEQFF
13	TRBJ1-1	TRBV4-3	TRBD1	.	TGCGCCAGCAGCCAAGATTTAGACAGGGCAACTTTCTTT	CASSQDLDRATFF
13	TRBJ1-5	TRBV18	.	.	TGTGCCAGCTCAGGGGCAGAGAATCAGCCCCAGCATTTT	CASSGAENQPQHF
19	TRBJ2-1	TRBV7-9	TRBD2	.	TGTGCCAGCAGCGTACTTTCCGGGACTAGCGGGGGGGTTTACAATGAGCAGTTCTTC	CASSVLSGTSGGVYNEQFF
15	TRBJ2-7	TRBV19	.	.	TGTGCCAGTTCCTTGTCCCTAGTCAGCTCCTACGAGCGGTACTTC	CASSLSLVSSYERYF
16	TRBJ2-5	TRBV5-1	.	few	TGCGCCAGCAGCTTGTCGTCCGAAACAGCACAAGAGACCCAGTACTTC	CASSLSSETAQETQYF
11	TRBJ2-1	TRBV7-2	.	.	TGTGCCAGCAGCGAGCAGGTTGAGCAGTTCTTC	CASSEQVEQFF
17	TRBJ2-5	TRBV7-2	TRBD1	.	TGTGCCAGCAGCTTAGTGTTCCCAGGGGGCTGGGAAGAGACCCAGTACTTC	CASSLVFPGGWEETQYF
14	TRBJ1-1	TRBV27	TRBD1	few	TGTGCCAGTGGGACAGGGGGCCGGAACACTGAAGCTTTCTTT	CASGTGGRNTEAFF
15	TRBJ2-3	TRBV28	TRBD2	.	TGTGCCAGCAGCGTATCGGGACTCGGGGGGGATACGCAGTATTTT	CASSVSGLGGDTQYF
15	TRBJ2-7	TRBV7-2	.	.	TGTGCCAGCAGCCCGATCCCCCGGGGGACCTACGAGCAGTACTTC	CASSPIPRGTYEQYF
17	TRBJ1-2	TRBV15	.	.	TGTGCCACCAGCAGAGAATTCGGCAGTCGCCGTAGGGGAGGCTACACCTTC	CATSREFGSRRRGGYTF
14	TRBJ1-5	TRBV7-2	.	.	TGTGCCAGCAGCCGGGACACCCCGGATCAGCCCCAGCATTTT	CASSRDTPDQPQHF
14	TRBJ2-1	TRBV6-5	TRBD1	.	TGTGCCAGCAGTTCCGGGACAGGGACCCATGAGCAGTTCTTC	CASSSGTGTHEQFF
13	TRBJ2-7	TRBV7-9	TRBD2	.	TGTGCCAGCAGCCCACCCGGGGGGAACGAGCAGTACTTC	CASSPPGGNEQYF
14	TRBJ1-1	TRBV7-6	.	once	TGTGCCAGCAGCTTACAGGGCACGAACACTGAAGCTTTCTTT	CASSLQGTNTEAFF
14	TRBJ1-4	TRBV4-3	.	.	TGCGCCAGCAGCCAAGGGCAGGGGAATGAAAAACTGTTTTTT	CASSQGQGNEKLFF
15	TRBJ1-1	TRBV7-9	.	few	TGTGCCAGCACCGCCCGGGAGATGGGCAGCACTGAAGCTTTCTTT	CASTAREMGSTEAFF
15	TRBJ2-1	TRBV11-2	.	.	TGTGCCAGCAGCTTAGATGGGGGCGGGTACAATGAGCAGTTCTTC	CASSLDGGGYNEQFF
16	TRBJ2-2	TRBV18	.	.	TGTGCCAGCTCACCGACCAGGACAGCAAACACCGGGGAGCTGTTTTTT	CASSPTRTANTGELFF
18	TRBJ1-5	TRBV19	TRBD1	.	TGTGCCAGTAGTATACCGGGACAGACAACACATAGCAATCAGCCCCAGCATTTT	CASSIPGQTTHSNQPQHF
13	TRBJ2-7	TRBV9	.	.	TGTGCCAGCAGTGGACAGAAGATCTACGAGCAGTACTTC	CASSGQKIYEQYF
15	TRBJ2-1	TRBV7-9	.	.	TGTGCCAGCAGCCATTATAGCCTTATCCCAAATGAGCAGTTCTTC	CASSHYSLIPNEQFF
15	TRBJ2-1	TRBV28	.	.	TGTGCCAGCAGTTCTGGGGGCCTCTCCTACAATGAGCAGTTCTTC	CASSSGGLSYNEQFF
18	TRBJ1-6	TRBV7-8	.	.	TGTGCCAGCAGCTTAGTGGTCAGGCTGAGCTCCTATAATTCACCCCTCCACTTT	CASSLVVRLSSYNSPLHF
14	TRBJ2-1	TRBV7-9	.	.	TGTTCCAGCAGCCCAACCACAGGGAATAATGAGCAGTTCTTC	CSSSPTTGNNEQFF
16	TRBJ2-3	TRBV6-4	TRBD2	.	TGTGCCAGCAGTGACTCGAGTGAGCGGGGCCTTTATACGCAGTATTTT	CASSDSSERGLYTQYF
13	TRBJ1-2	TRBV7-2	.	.	TGTGCCAGCAGCTTCGACAGTACCTATGGCTACACCTTC	CASSFDSTYGYTF
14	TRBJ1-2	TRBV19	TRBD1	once	TGTGCCAGTAGACAGGGGGCCTTCCTAGGCGGCTACACCTTC	CASRQGAFLGGYTF
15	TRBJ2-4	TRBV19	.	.	TGTGCCAGTAGTTCACCGACTCTAGCCAAAAACATTCAGTACTTC	CASSSPTLAKNIQYF
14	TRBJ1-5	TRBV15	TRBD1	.	TGTGCCACCAGCAGTCCCGGGACAGGACAGCCCCAGCATTTT	CATSSPGTGQPQHF
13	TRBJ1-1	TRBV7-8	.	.	TGTGCCAGCAGCTTAGGAATCGGGACAGAAGCTTTCTTT	CASSLGIGTEAFF
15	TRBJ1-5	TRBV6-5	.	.	TGTGCCAGCAGTTGGGCCCCCCTGTCTTCGGATACCCAGCATTTT	CASSWAPLSSDTQHF
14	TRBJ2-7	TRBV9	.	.	TGTGCCAGCAGCGTAGGAGGGAAGGCCCACGAGCAGTACTTC	CASSVGGKAHEQYF
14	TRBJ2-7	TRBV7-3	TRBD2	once	TGTGCCAGCAGCCGCGGACTAGCGGGGGCCGAGCAGTACTTC	CASSRGLAGAEQYF
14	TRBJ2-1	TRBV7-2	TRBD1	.	TGTGCCAGCAGCTTAACCGACAGGGCGAATGAGCAGTTCTTC	CASSLTDRANEQFF
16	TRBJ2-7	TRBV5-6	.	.	TGTGCCAGCAGCTTGGTTGGGGGGATAAGCTCCTACGAGCAGTACTTC	CASSLVGGISSYEQYF
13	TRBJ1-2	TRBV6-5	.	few	TGTGCCAGCAGACACGGGATTAACTATGGCTACACCTTC	CASRHGINYGYTF
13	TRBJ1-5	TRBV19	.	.	TGTGCCAGTAGTATAGACCTGTCTCAGCCCCAGCATTTT	CASSIDLSQPQHF
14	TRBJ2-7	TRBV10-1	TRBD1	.	TGCGCCAGCGGTCCCGGGACAGGGGTCCACGAGCAGTACTTC	CASGPGTGVHEQYF
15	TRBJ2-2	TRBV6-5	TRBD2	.	TGTGCCAGCACCCACGGGGGGGCGCTTACCGGGGAGCTGTTTTTT	CASTHGGALTGELFF
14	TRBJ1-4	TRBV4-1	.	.	TGCGCCAGCAGCCAAGTCAGGCTTAATGAAAAACTGTTTTTT	CASSQVRLNEKLFF
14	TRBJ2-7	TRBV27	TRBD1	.	TGTGCCAGCAGTGTTGGGACAGGCCCCTACGAGCAGTACTTC	CASSVGTGPYEQYF
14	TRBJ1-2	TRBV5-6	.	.	TGTGCCGCATCGGGGATAAACGATAACTATGGCTACACCTTC	CAASGINDNYGYTF
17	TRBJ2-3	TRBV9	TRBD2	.	TGTGCCAGCAGCACCGACCCAAGCGGGGCTCTCACAGATACGCAGTATTTT	CASSTDPSGALTDTQYF